The present TCR beta chain was sequenced within a study of T cells in Graves' hyperthyroidism and ophthalmopathy. Study in general: At the time of initial diagnosis and before any treatment, peripheral blood was collected.

Amplification of TCR beta CDR3 regions used RNA as the template. A first-round RT-PCR of the TCR CDR3 used the HTBI primer set. TCRdb re-called the multiplex PCR reads through MiXCR, storing one row per CDR3 protein. Among approximately 430,000 distinct CDR3 sequences listed, 15% to 19% were seen once. The V end was cut by 6 bases, the J end by 0 bases, with 15 bases between. The CDR3 length is 15 residues. Germline V gene lookup returns CDR1 SGHDT and CDR2 YYEEEE. The definition of stable Graves' hyperthyroidism was no ophthalmopathy progression within 18 months. A patient was excluded if there was uncontrolled infection, other autoimmune disease, pregnancy or lactation.

The chain carries TRBV5-6 and TRBJ1-1, with D possibly being TRBD1 (5 bases). This TCR was sampled from a woman aged 18-35 years with Graves' hyperthyroidism. Sequencing was carried out using blood. In nucleotides, the CDR3 is TGTGCCAGCACTAAGTGGGGGGATATGAACACTGAAGCTTTCTTT. Its protein is CASTKWGDMNTEAFF. The whole variable domain, remainder taken from reference TRBV5-6 and TRBJ1-1, is DAGVTQSPTHLIKTRGQQVTLRCSPKSGHDTVSWYQQALGQGPQFIFQYYEEEERQRGNFPDRFSGHQFPNYSSELNVNALLLGDSALYLCASTKWGDMNTEAFFGQGTRLTVV.